The 9 T cell receptor beta chains given below trace back to one sample, sequenced in a study of CD4 and CD8 cells across lung adenocarcinoma regions (dated by TCRdb to between 2018 and 2020). The protocol used for the library was PCR. TCRdb records HiSeq X Ten as the sequencer. TCRdb redid the processing of the public reads, applying fastp at Q25 and MiXCR, and retained in-frame beta chains. Every distinct CDR3 protein forms one entry, paired with its most common genes and DNA. Within this sample are some 4,100 distinct CDR3 sequences, with roughly 50% of them counted one time only. 20% to 25% of the sample is held by the ten biggest clonotypes. The sequenced material came from CD4+ T cells from the margin of a lung tumor. In the paper's terms, the cell subset or site label means: tumor margin region. The receptors here all came from a female donor with lung adenocarcinoma. The CD4 and CD8 labels of this study may be unreliable.

This clonotype was seen once. This chain connects TRBV28 to TRBJ1-2; 10 nucleotides line up with TRBD1. CDR3 length: 16 amino acids. The germline gives CDR1 MDHEN, CDR2 SYDVKM. With 0 bases clipped from V and 4 bases from J, the junction kept 5 bases outside the gene matches. This CDR3 reads CASSLWTGGSGYGYTF. CDR3 in DNA: TGTGCCAGCAGTTTATGGACAGGGGGCTCGGGCTATGGCTACACCTTC.

The CDR3 DNA reads TGCGCCAGCAGTGAGTCCGGGGATACCGAGACCCAGTACTTC. This translates into CASSESGDTETQYF. This chain links TRBV10-1 with TRBJ2-1, with D perhaps TRBD2 (5 bases). The J call is doubtful: the DNA matches TRBJ2-5 better. The V gene's germline CDR1 is WNHNN and CDR2 SYGVQD (reference sequence). This CDR3 region has 14 residues.

Remarks on this clonotype: Germline is not matched at one junction end, which may reflect a read error. This chain joins TRBV6-1 and TRBJ2-5, with 7 nucleotides matching TRBD2. Germline V gives CDR1 MNHNS, CDR2 SASEGT. CDR3 length: 14 amino acids. This CDR3 reads CAGSEGRGEETQYF. CDR3 in DNA: TGTGCGGGGAGTGAGGGCCGGGGGGAAGAGACGCAGTACTTC.

The chain combines TRBV6-1 with TRBJ2-2; D not certain. CDR3 length: 14 amino acids. Germline loops: CDR1 MNHNS, CDR2 SASEGT. Trimming removed 5 bases from V and 13 bases from J, with 20 bases in between. CDR3 sequence: CASSTGENPDTLFF. The CDR3 DNA reads TGTGCCAGCAGTACGGGTGAAAACCCCGATACGCTGTTTTTT.

V is TRBV12-3 or TRBV12-4 and J is TRBJ2-3; D remains unclear. The V end lost 1 base, the J end lost 0 bases, and 17 bases lay between the germline ends. The CDR3 is made up of 18 amino acids. CDR3 nucleotides: TGTGCCAGCAGTTTAGGTCAGAGTCTGACGGCTAGCACAGATACGCAGTATTTT. Encoded protein: CASSLGQSLTASTDTQYF.

The chain links TRBV20-1 to TRBJ2-5; 8 bases align to TRBD1. The CDR3 totals 13 residues. The trim removed 6 bases at V and 5 bases at J, leaving 8 bases unmatched. Germline CDR1 DFQATT, CDR2 SNEGSKA (reference sequence). Here the CDR3 reads CSASRTGKETQYF. The CDR3 DNA reads TGCAGTGCCAGTCGGACAGGGAAGGAGACCCAGTACTTC.

This clonotype is labeled as large (0.1 to 1%). V and J are TRBV27 and TRBJ2-1, with D unclear. This CDR3 has 13 amino acids. Looked up from germline, CDR1 is MNHEY and CDR2 is SMNVEV (reference sequence). Trimming removed 9 bases at V and 0 bases at J, with 9 bases between. CDR3 sequence reads: CARWMCSYNEQFF. The CDR3 bases are TGTGCCAGGTGGATGTGCTCCTACAATGAGCAGTTCTTC.

V and J are TRBV6-1 and TRBJ2-7, with D possibly TRBD2 on 5 matching bases. The CDR3 length is 15 residues. Trimming pared 6 bases from V and 1 base from J, leaving 16 bases between. Per the germline V gene, CDR1 is MNHNS and CDR2 is SASEGT. The CDR3 nucleotides are TGTGCCAGCAGACTAGACAAGGTCCGATCCTACGAGCAGTACTTC. This translates into CASRLDKVRSYEQYF.

With respect to this clonotype: The conserved phenylalanine or tryptophan normally closing the CDR3 is absent here, so this likely arose from a read error. It is unclear where the CDR3 begins or ends on the DNA, so no DNA is shown, and the CDR3 is as TCRdb lists it. This chain's CDR3 is CARLIFCIFCRDGVLPCCP. The chain links TRBV15 to TRBJ2-3. The CDR3 length is 19 residues, termini included. Germline CDR1 reads LNHNV; CDR2 reads YYDKDF (reference sequence).